These 20 T cell receptor beta chains share one sample of origin, sequenced in a study of control samples from healthy donors and cancer patients. The repertoire was sequenced with immunoSEQ multiplex PCR; TCRdb's copy has only in-frame clones and lacks some. The data show approximately 100,000 clones, approximately 87% seen once. The sequencing input was blood. These receptors all stem from a middle-aged woman in good health.

Remarks on this clone: Other DNA variants within this sample encode the same CDR3. Here the CDR3 reads CASSLDAGGNSPLHF. The CDR3 DNA reads TGCGCCAGCAGCTTGGACGCTGGTGGTAATTCACCCCTCCACTTT. The chain uses TRBV5-1 and TRBJ1-6; the D is unclear. CDR1 is SGHRS and CDR2 is YFSETQ in the germline V gene. V was cut by 0 bases and J by 6 bases, with 10 bases left in between. The CDR3 consists of 15 residues.

This clone was counted once. CDR3 residues: CASSLVGGGTYNEQFF. Here the CDR3 DNA reads TGTGCCAGCAGCTTGGTGGGCGGGGGGACCTACAATGAGCAGTTCTTC. This chain uses TRBV5-8 with TRBJ2-1, with 8 bases lining up with TRBD2. The CDR3 runs to 16 residues. The V gene end was trimmed by 0 bases and the J gene end by 2 bases; junction bases not matched to a gene: 4. Per the germline V gene, CDR1 is SGHTS and CDR2 is YDEGEE. The full variable domain, with the rest looked up from reference TRBV5-8 and TRBJ2-1, is EAGVTQSPTHLIKTRGQQATLRCSPISGHTSVYWYQQALGLGLQFLLWYDEGEERNRGNFPPRFSGRQFPNYSSELNVNALELEDSALYLCASSLVGGGTYNEQFFGPGTRLTVL.

The chain combines TRBV20-1 with TRBJ2-7; D is unresolved. Trimming took off 5 bases at V and 9 bases at J, with 14 bases between the two ends. This CDR3 has 11 amino acids. Per germline, CDR1 DFQATT and CDR2 SNEGSKA (reference sequence). CDR3 coding DNA: TGCAGTGCTTCCCGACGACCGAGGCAGTACTTC. Protein sequence: CSASRRPRQYF.

The rearrangement links TRBV29-1 to TRBJ2-1; 7 nucleotides agree with TRBD2. Trimming cost V 6 bases and J 4 bases; bases outside gene matches: 6. Germline assignment: CDR1 SQVTM and CDR2 ANQGSEA. CDR3 size: 13 residues. The CDR3 is CSVGRGEYNEQFF. In DNA, the CDR3 is TGCAGCGTAGGACGGGGGGAATACAATGAGCAGTTCTTC.

The V call is TRBV5-1, the J call TRBJ1-2, with D maybe TRBD1 (5 bases). The CDR3 is made up of 15 amino acids. Germline V gene data show CDR1 as SGHRS and CDR2 as YFSETQ. Trimming left V 3 bases short and J 8 bases short, with 20 bases between. The CDR3: CASSSRGRFREGYTF. The CDR3, as DNA: TGCGCCAGCAGCTCCCGGGGACGCTTCAGGGAGGGCTACACCTTC.

The chain employs TRBV9 and TRBJ1-2; D gene uncertain. V lost 0 bases and J lost 7, with 7 bases in between. The CDR3 sequence is 12 residues long. CDR1 is SGDLS and CDR2 is YYNGEE in the germline V gene. CDR3 in amino acids: CASSVAGSGYTF. In DNA, the CDR3 is TGTGCCAGCAGCGTAGCCGGGTCTGGCTACACCTTC.

The chain uses TRBV7-9 and TRBJ1-4; the D gene is possibly TRBD1 (5 bases). V was clipped by 5 bases and J by 2 bases, with 15 bases between them. Germline V lookup: CDR1 SEHNR, CDR2 FQNEAQ (reference sequence). The CDR3 spans 16 residues. The CDR3 nucleotides are TGTGCCAGCAGCCCCTGGGGGGTTGGCACTAATGAAAAACTGTTTTTT. Protein sequence: CASSPWGVGTNEKLFF.

This clone has just one count. The V and J genes are TRBV4-3 and TRBJ1-2; 9 bases line up with TRBD1. Germline V lookup: CDR1 LGHNA, CDR2 YSLEER. J lost 8 bases, V lost 4 bases, and 8 bases had no gene match. The CDR3 consists of 14 residues. CDR3 protein: CASSPTGTGLGYTF. CDR3 nucleotides: TGCGCCAGCAGCCCAACCGGGACAGGGTTGGGCTACACCTTC.

This chain links TRBV9 with TRBJ2-5; D is uncertain. Germline V gives CDR1 SGDLS, CDR2 YYNGEE. This CDR3 comprises 14 residues. The V and J ends lost 4 bases and 5 bases respectively, with 15 bases between them. This chain's CDR3 is CASSPPGLSETQYF. CDR3 DNA sequence: TGTGCCAGCAGCCCCCCGGGTTTGTCGGAGACCCAGTACTTC.

This clone came up a few times. Other DNA sequences in this sample translate to the same CDR3. This chain connects TRBV7-2 to TRBJ1-2; D remains unclear. Germline V gives CDR1 SGHTA, CDR2 FQGNSA. This CDR3 region has 13 residues. The ends were cut back, 0 bases at V and 4 bases at J, with 6 bases in the middle. CDR3 protein: CASSLATVYGYTF. The CDR3 nucleotides are TGTGCCAGCAGCTTAGCGACGGTCTATGGCTACACCTTC.

The chain is built from TRBV11-2 and TRBJ2-1; D assignment may be TRBD1 or TRBD2 (5 bases each). The germline V and J ends were trimmed by 1 base and 7 bases, with 26 bases remaining between them. This CDR3 comprises 19 residues. Germline CDR1 SGHAT, CDR2 FQNNGV. Written as DNA, the CDR3 is TGTGCCAGCAGCTTAGTTTTTGACGGGGACCCCCGGGAAAGGAATGAGCAGTTCTTC. This sequence encodes CASSLVFDGDPRERNEQFF.

The rearrangement uses TRBV11-3 and TRBJ2-3; 8 positions agree with TRBD1. The CDR3 extends over 16 amino acids. Germline CDR1 and CDR2: SGHNT and YENEEA. V was clipped by 5 bases and J by 0 bases; unmatched bases: 7. CDR3 sequence (DNA): TGTGCCAGCAGCGAACAGGGGGACACTAGCACAGATACGCAGTATTTT. Translated: CASSEQGDTSTDTQYF.

The J gene is TRBJ1-2, the V gene TRBV24-1; D unresolved. Trimming stripped 3 bases from V and 6 bases from J, with 10 bases between. Germline CDR1 KGHDR, CDR2 SFDVKD. The CDR3 is 13 amino acids. The CDR3 DNA is TGTGCCACCAGTGATGAAAAAATAAATGGCTACACCTTC. Protein product: CATSDEKINGYTF.

The chain uses TRBV5-1 and TRBJ2-5; TRBD2 matches at 9 bases. Germline values: CDR1 SGHRS, CDR2 YFSETQ. The CDR3 contains 16 residues. Trimming took 3 bases from V and 0 from J; bases not matched to a gene: 6. The CDR3 region has the DNA TGCGCCAGCAGCTCCATTCTAGCGGGGAACCAAGAGACCCAGTACTTC. Protein product: CASSSILAGNQETQYF.

V and J are TRBV6-2 or TRBV6-3 and TRBJ2-7; 8 bases fit TRBD1. CDR3 size: 15 residues. Germline V gene sequence: CDR1 MNHEY, CDR2 SVGEGT. The junction had 8 bases not matched to a gene; V was cut back by 5 bases and J by 2 bases. CDR3 DNA sequence: TGTGCCAGCAGTCCCCTGGGACAGGCGGCCTACGAGCAGTACTTC. Protein sequence: CASSPLGQAAYEQYF.

The chain couples TRBV6-4 to TRBJ1-1; D not resolved. The germline gives CDR1 MRHNA, CDR2 SNTAGT. CDR3 length: 13 residues. Trimming took 2 bases from V and 7 from J, leaving 11 bases between them. CDR3 region: CASSDEEGGEAFF. The CDR3 DNA follows: TGTGCCAGCAGTGACGAGGAGGGAGGTGAAGCTTTCTTT.

As for this clone: The same CDR3 can be traced to other DNA sequences in this sample. The chain combines TRBV3-1 (or the pseudogene TRBV3-2) with TRBJ2-5, with D possibly TRBD2 on 5 matching bases. V lost 0 bases and J lost 1, with 12 bases in between. The germline gives CDR1 LGHDT, CDR2 YNNKEL (reference sequence). CDR3 length: 16 amino acids. Here the CDR3 reads CASSQDRGLLQETQYF. In nucleotides, the CDR3 is TGTGCCAGCAGCCAAGACAGAGGGCTGCTCCAAGAGACCCAGTACTTC.

V usage is TRBV18 and J usage is TRBJ2-7, with 9 bases fitting TRBD1. CDR1 and CDR2 (germline): KGHSH, LQKENI. This CDR3 contains 18 residues. Trimming took 6 bases from V and 6 from J; bases not matched to a gene: 21. CDR3 sequence (DNA): TGTGCCAGCTCTCCCCCCGGGACAGGGTCCCGAGAAAAGGGCGAGCAGTACTTC. It yields the protein CASSPPGTGSREKGEQYF.

The chain uses TRBV9 and TRBJ2-3, with D uncertain. Germline lookup yields CDR1 SGDLS and CDR2 YYNGEE. The CDR3 consists of 13 residues. Trimming cost V 0 bases and J 4 bases, with 6 bases left between them. The CDR3 sequence: CASSVDAPDTQYF. The CDR3 bases are TGTGCCAGCAGCGTAGATGCCCCAGATACGCAGTATTTT. The whole variable domain, remainder taken from reference TRBV9 and TRBJ2-3, is DSGVTQTPKHLITATGQRVTLRCSPRSGDLSVYWYQQSLDQGLQFLIQYYNGEERAKGNILERFSAQQFPDLHSELNLSSLELGDSALYFCASSVDAPDTQYFGPGTRLTVL.

The CDR3 protein is CASSFSGQYGYTF. CDR3 coding DNA: TGCGCCAGCAGCTTCTCGGGACAGTATGGCTACACCTTC. The chain employs TRBV5-1 and TRBJ1-2, with TRBD1 identical over 7 bases. V lost 2 bases, J lost 5 bases, and 3 bases stayed unmatched. CDR1 is SGHRS, CDR2 YFSETQ, per germline. The CDR3 covers 13 residues.